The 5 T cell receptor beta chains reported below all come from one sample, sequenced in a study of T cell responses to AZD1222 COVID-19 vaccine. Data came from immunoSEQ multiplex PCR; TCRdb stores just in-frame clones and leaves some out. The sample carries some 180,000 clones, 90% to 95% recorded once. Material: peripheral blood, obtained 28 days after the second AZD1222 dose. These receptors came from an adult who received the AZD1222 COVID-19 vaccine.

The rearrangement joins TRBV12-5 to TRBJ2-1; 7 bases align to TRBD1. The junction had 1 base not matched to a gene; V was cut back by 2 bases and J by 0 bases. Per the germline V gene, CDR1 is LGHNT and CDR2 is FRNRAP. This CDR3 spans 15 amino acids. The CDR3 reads CASGLRDSSYNEQFF. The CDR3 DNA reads TGTGCTAGTGGTTTGAGGGACAGCTCCTACAATGAGCAGTTCTTC.

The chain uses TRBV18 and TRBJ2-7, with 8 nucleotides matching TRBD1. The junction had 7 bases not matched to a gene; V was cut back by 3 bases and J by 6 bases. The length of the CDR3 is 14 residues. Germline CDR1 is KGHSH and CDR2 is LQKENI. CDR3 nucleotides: TGTGCCAGCTCACCGTCCGCAGGGGGCTTCGAGCAGTACTTC. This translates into CASSPSAGGFEQYF. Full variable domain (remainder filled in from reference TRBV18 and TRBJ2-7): NAGVMQNPRHLVRRRGQEARLRCSPMKGHSHVYWYRQLPEEGLKFMVYLQKENIIDESGMPKERFSAEFPKEGPSILRIQQVVRGDSAAYFCASSPSAGGFEQYFGPGTRLTVT.

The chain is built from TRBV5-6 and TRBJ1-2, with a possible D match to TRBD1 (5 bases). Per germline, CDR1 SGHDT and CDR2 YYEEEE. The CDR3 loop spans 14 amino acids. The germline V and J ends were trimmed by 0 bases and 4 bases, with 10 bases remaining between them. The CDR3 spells CASSLEGTGYGYTF. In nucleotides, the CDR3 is TGTGCCAGCAGCTTGGAGGGGACGGGCTATGGCTACACCTTC.

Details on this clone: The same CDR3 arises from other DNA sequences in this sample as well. In DNA form, the CDR3 reads TGCGCCAGCAGCTTGGCAGGGGGCTCTGGGGCCAACGTCCTGACTTTC. Amino acid sequence: CASSLAGGSGANVLTF. This chain links TRBV5-1 with TRBJ2-6; 7 positions match TRBD1. Germline loops: CDR1 SGHRS, CDR2 YFSETQ. V shed 0 bases and J 0 bases; nucleotides not matched to a gene: 0. The CDR3 spans 16 residues.

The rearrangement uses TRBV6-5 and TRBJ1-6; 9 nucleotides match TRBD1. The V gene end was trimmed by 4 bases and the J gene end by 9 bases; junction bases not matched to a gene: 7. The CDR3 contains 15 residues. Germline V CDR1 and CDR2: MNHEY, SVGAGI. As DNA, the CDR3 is TGTGCCAGCAGTTCCCGGGACAGGGTTGCTTCACCCCTCCACTTT. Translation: CASSSRDRVASPLHF.